Listed here are 31 T cell receptor beta chains from one sample, sequenced in a study of cytomegalovirus exposure and HLA in healthy donors. 60 Vbeta and 13 Jbeta primers were used in PCR. Sequencing used immunoSEQ multiplex PCR; TCRdb keeps in-frame clones, though not all of them. The sample holds 80,000 to 95,000 clones, about 69% seen once. The sequencing sample was made of PBMCs. The source is a woman under 30 in good health and CMV-seropositive.

The rearrangement links TRBV9 to TRBJ2-3, with 12 bases that match TRBD2. J was trimmed by 6 bases and V by 3 bases; bases with no gene match: 5. The CDR3 contains 15 residues. Germline lookup yields CDR1 SGDLS and CDR2 YYNGEE. CDR3 loop: CASSASGGAGDTQYF. DNA of the CDR3: TGTGCCAGCAGCGCTAGCGGGGGGGCCGGGGATACGCAGTATTTT. The full variable domain, its missing parts supplied by reference TRBV9 and TRBJ2-3, is DSGVTQTPKHLITATGQRVTLRCSPRSGDLSVYWYQQSLDQGLQFLIQYYNGEERAKGNILERFSAQQFPDLHSELNLSSLELGDSALYFCASSASGGAGDTQYFGPGTRLTVL.

The chain employs TRBV5-5 and TRBJ2-7; D gene ambiguous. In germline, CDR1 is SGHKS, CDR2 YYEKEE (reference sequence). This CDR3 region has 15 residues. The V end lost 1 base, the J end lost 5 bases, and 16 bases lay between the germline ends. In DNA form, the CDR3 reads TGTGCCAGCAGCTTGTTGCTGCTCCAGGCCAACGAGCAGTACTTC. It is translated as CASSLLLLQANEQYF.

This clone was seen only a few times. The chain employs TRBV5-1 and TRBJ2-7, with unresolved D. The length of the CDR3 is 16 residues. Germline-derived CDR1 and CDR2 are SGHRS and YFSETQ. V lost 4 bases and J 5 bases, leaving 22 bases between the germline ends. CDR3 in DNA: TGCGCCAGCAGCCGCACCTCGCACCCCACTACTAACGAGCAGTACTTC. Amino acids: CASSRTSHPTTNEQYF. Combining the CDR3 with reference TRBV5-1 and TRBJ2-7 gives the whole variable domain KAGVTQTPRYLIKTRGQQVTLSCSPISGHRSVSWYQQTPGQGLQFLFEYFSETQRNKGNFPGRFSGRQFSNSRSEMNVSTLELGDSALYLCASSRTSHPTTNEQYFGPGTRLTVT.

The chain is built from TRBV5-6 and TRBJ2-2; D may be TRBD1 (5 bases). CDR3 length: 14 amino acids. The ends were cut back, 1 base at V and 6 bases at J, with 10 bases in the middle. Germline CDR1 reads SGHDT; CDR2 reads YYEEEE. CDR3 in DNA: TGTGCCAGCAGCTTGCCCGACAGCCCCGGGGAGCTGTTTTTT. Translation: CASSLPDSPGELFF.

The chain's CDR3 is CASRLQSQPQHF. The CDR3, as DNA: TGTGCCAGCAGACTCCAAAGTCAGCCCCAGCATTTT. The chain combines TRBV6-5 with TRBJ1-5; D unclear. The germline V and J ends were trimmed by 6 bases and 6 bases, with 9 bases remaining between them. The CDR3 runs to 12 residues. Germline CDR1 MNHEY, CDR2 SVGAGI.

This chain links TRBV19 with TRBJ1-5; perhaps TRBD1 as D (5 bases). In germline, CDR1 is LNHDA, CDR2 SQIVND (reference sequence). CDR3 length: 15 residues. Deletions cut 5 bases from V and 4 bases from J, with 15 bases between. DNA of the CDR3: TGTGCCAGTAGTGAGAGCGGGGGTGGGAATCAGCCCCAGCATTTT. Its protein is CASSESGGGNQPQHF. Looking up the rest from reference TRBV19 and TRBJ1-5 gives the full variable domain: DGGITQSPKYLFRKEGQNVTLSCEQNLNHDAMYWYRQDPGQGLRLIYYSQIVNDFQKGDIAEGYSVSREKKESFPLTVTSAQKNPTAFYLCASSESGGGNQPQHFGDGTRLSIL.

The chain is built from TRBV27 and TRBJ1-5; possible D gene TRBD1, 5 bases. This CDR3 comprises 15 residues. Deletions cut 6 bases from V and 4 bases from J, with 16 bases between. Per germline, CDR1 MNHEY and CDR2 SMNVEV (reference sequence). Here the CDR3 DNA reads TGTGCCAGCAGGGACGCGGGGGGTACTAATCAGCCCCAGCATTTT. Translation gives CASRDAGGTNQPQHF.

The chain is built from TRBV12-5 and TRBJ2-5; D call uncertain. The V and J ends lost 3 bases and 3 bases respectively, with 11 bases between them. This CDR3 is 14 amino acids long. From germline, CDR1 is LGHNT and CDR2 FRNRAP. This CDR3 is CASGFEEWEETQYF. The DNA for the CDR3 is TGTGCTAGTGGTTTTGAGGAGTGGGAAGAGACCCAGTACTTC.

V is TRBV4-2 and J is TRBJ1-1; D perhaps matches TRBD1 (5 bases). The CDR3 is 14 amino acids. Trimming pared 0 bases from V and 4 bases from J, leaving 9 bases between. Germline lookup yields CDR1 LGHNA and CDR2 YNFKEQ. The CDR3 region is CASSQENGGTEAFF. For the CDR3, the DNA is TGTGCCAGCAGCCAAGAGAACGGGGGCACTGAAGCTTTCTTT.

The V gene is TRBV7-2, the J gene TRBJ2-3, with D possibly TRBD2 on 6 matching bases. The CDR3 extends over 12 amino acids. CDR1 and CDR2 from the germline V gene are SGHTA and FQGNSA. Trimming took 8 bases from V and 4 from J, leaving 10 bases between them. The DNA of the CDR3 is TGTGCCAGCTCTAGCGTAGCAGATACGCAGTATTTT. Its protein is CASSSVADTQYF.

This chain links TRBV28 with TRBJ2-7, with TRBD2 identical over 9 bases. The CDR3 has 15 amino acids. V was pared by 8 bases and J by 5 bases, with 13 bases of the junction left unmatched. Germline CDR1 is MDHEN and CDR2 is SYDVKM. CDR3: CASHPRGRGKNEQYF. In DNA, the CDR3 is TGTGCCAGCCACCCTCGCGGGAGGGGGAAGAACGAGCAGTACTTC.

CDR3 in amino acids: CASSHTGSYGYTF. CDR3 DNA sequence: TGTGCCAGCAGCCATACAGGCTCCTATGGCTACACCTTC. The chain has TRBV7-9 and TRBJ1-2; D is possibly TRBD1 (5 bases). This CDR3 region has 13 residues. Per germline, CDR1 SEHNR and CDR2 FQNEAQ (reference sequence). The V end lost 5 bases, the J end lost 4 bases, and 11 bases lay between the germline ends.

The CDR3 loop reads CASSKAGGLGYNEQFF. The DNA of the CDR3 is TGTGCCAGCAGCAAAGCGGGAGGCCTAGGCTACAATGAGCAGTTCTTC. The chain recombines TRBV11-2 with TRBJ2-1; 9 nucleotides match TRBD2. From germline, CDR1 is SGHAT and CDR2 FQNNGV. V trimming: 5 bases; J trimming: 3 bases; junction bases outside the gene matches: 8. This CDR3 spans 16 amino acids.

The V gene is TRBV5-1, the J gene TRBJ2-1; 7 nucleotides line up with TRBD2. Trimming cost V 0 bases and J 3 bases; bases outside gene matches: 6. This CDR3 has 16 amino acids. Germline V gene lookup returns CDR1 SGHRS and CDR2 YFSETQ. In DNA, the CDR3 is TGCGCCAGCAGCTTGGGACTAGCAGGCTTCTACAATGAGCAGTTCTTC. Protein sequence: CASSLGLAGFYNEQFF.

The chain uses TRBV9 and TRBJ2-5; 10 nucleotides match TRBD1. V was pared by 4 bases and J by 2 bases, with 8 bases of the junction left unmatched. Germline CDR1 and CDR2: SGDLS and YYNGEE. The CDR3 is 16 amino acids. The CDR3 coding sequence is TGTGCCAGCAGCCCTCGGGACAGGGGTGGGCAAGAGACCCAGTACTTC. Protein sequence: CASSPRDRGGQETQYF.

This chain connects TRBV6-6 to TRBJ2-2; possibly TRBD1 for D (6 bases). The V gene's germline CDR1 is MNHNY and CDR2 SVGAGI (reference sequence). CDR3 length: 15 residues. V shed 6 bases and J shed 1 base, with 12 bases lying between them. The CDR3 protein is CASSTGHRNTGELFF. The CDR3 DNA reads as TGTGCCAGCAGCACGGGACATAGGAACACCGGGGAGCTGTTTTTT.

The chain links TRBV19 to TRBJ1-2, with D possibly being TRBD1 (6 bases). In germline, CDR1 is LNHDA, CDR2 SQIVND (reference sequence). Trimming cost V 3 bases and J 1 base, with 15 bases left between them. The CDR3 is made up of 16 amino acids. CDR3 protein: CASSIAPRGYNYGYTF. Here the CDR3 DNA reads TGTGCCAGTAGTATTGCCCCAAGGGGGTATAACTATGGCTACACCTTC.

This clone appeared a few times. The chain recombines TRBV6-4 with TRBJ2-2; TRBD2 agrees at 13 bases. This CDR3 has 20 amino acids. J was trimmed by 7 bases and V by 0 bases; bases with no gene match: 14. The germline V gene has CDR1 MRHNA and CDR2 SNTAGT. CDR3 sequence reads: CASSDSTRSGLAGAGGELFF. In nucleotides, the CDR3 is TGTGCCAGCAGTGACTCGACCAGGAGCGGACTAGCGGGAGCGGGCGGGGAGCTGTTTTTT.

The genes are TRBV9 and TRBJ2-5; weak D call: TRBD2 (6 bases). The J call may be incorrect, as the DNA end agrees better with TRBJ2-7. This CDR3 has 14 amino acids. Germline V gene sequence: CDR1 SGDLS, CDR2 YYNGEE. The CDR3 DNA sequence: TGTGCCAGCAGCGCCGTCGGGACTTCGTACGAGCAGTACTTC. Its translation is CASSAVGTSYEQYF.

This chain joins TRBV4-2 and TRBJ2-1; 9 positions agree with TRBD2. CDR3 size: 17 residues. J was trimmed by 10 bases and V by 0 bases; bases with no gene match: 13. Germline V gene data show CDR1 as LGHNA and CDR2 as YNFKEQ. Here the CDR3 reads CASSQDLTRRGGQEQFF. As DNA, the CDR3 is TGTGCCAGCAGCCAAGATCTAACGCGGCGGGGGGGACAAGAGCAGTTCTTC.

This clone was detected a few times. This chain connects TRBV18 to TRBJ2-5, with D unresolved. The CDR3 has 12 amino acids. Germline-derived CDR1 and CDR2 are KGHSH and LQKENI. Trimming took 3 bases from V and 4 from J, leaving 6 bases between them. The CDR3 DNA is TGTGCCAGCTCACCTTCTTCAGAGACCCAGTACTTC. The encoded protein is CASSPSSETQYF.

This chain connects TRBV4-3 to TRBJ1-4; 8 positions match TRBD1. The CDR3 runs 15 residues. Germline V gene sequence: CDR1 LGHNA, CDR2 YSLEER. After removal of 1 base from V and 7 bases from J, the junction contained 5 bases not matched to a gene. This chain's CDR3 is CASSQVGTGREKLFF. CDR3 nucleotide sequence: TGCGCCAGCAGCCAAGTGGGGACAGGACGTGAAAAACTGTTTTTT.

The chain uses TRBV7-3 and TRBJ2-1; TRBD2 matches 10 bases. Germline CDR1 reads SGHTA; CDR2 reads FQGTGA. The CDR3 is made up of 15 amino acids. V was pared by 0 bases and J by 7 bases, with 3 bases of the junction left unmatched. CDR3 DNA sequence: TGTGCCAGCAGCTTAACAGCGGGAGGGATGAATGAGCAGTTCTTC. This translates into CASSLTAGGMNEQFF.

The genes are TRBV7-8 and TRBJ2-1, with no clear D. The length of the CDR3 is 14 residues. Trimming left V 2 bases short and J 7 bases short, with 12 bases between. The germline gives CDR1 SGHVS, CDR2 FQNEAQ. CDR3 in amino acids: CASSLSGALNEQFF. The CDR3 DNA reads as TGTGCCAGCAGCTTAAGTGGAGCCCTGAATGAGCAGTTCTTC.

The rearrangement joins TRBV2 to TRBJ2-2; tentative D call: TRBD1 (6 bases). Trimming removed 6 bases at V and 0 bases at J, with 14 bases between. Germline values: CDR1 SNHLY, CDR2 FYNNEI. The CDR3 sequence is 16 residues long. CDR3 region: CASRRLRQANTGELFF. CDR3 DNA: TGTGCCAGCAGGAGACTGAGACAGGCGAACACCGGGGAGCTGTTTTTT.

The chain links TRBV11-2 to TRBJ2-7; possibly TRBD2 for D (5 bases). Trimming removed 3 bases from V and 3 bases from J, with 12 bases in between. The CDR3 extends over 14 amino acids. Per germline, CDR1 SGHAT and CDR2 FQNNGV. CDR3 protein: CASSFRGNHYEQYF. The CDR3 region has the DNA TGTGCCAGCAGCTTTCGGGGAAACCACTACGAGCAGTACTTC. Full variable domain (remainder filled in from reference TRBV11-2 and TRBJ2-7): EAGVAQSPRYKIIEKRQSVAFWCNPISGHATLYWYQQILGQGPKLLIQFQNNGVVDDSQLPKDRFSAERLKGVDSTLKIQPAKLEDSAVYLCASSFRGNHYEQYFGPGTRLTVT.

The chain uses TRBV5-1 and TRBJ2-7; D might be TRBD2 (6 bases). Trimming left V 1 base short and J 0 bases short, with 11 bases between. Germline CDR1 and CDR2: SGHRS and YFSETQ. The CDR3 covers 15 residues. The CDR3 DNA reads as TGCGCCAGCAGCTTGCGGGGGACCTACTCCTACGAGCAGTACTTC. Protein: CASSLRGTYSYEQYF.

The chain is built from TRBV7-3 and TRBJ2-2, with D perhaps TRBD2 (6 bases). Looked up from germline, CDR1 is SGHTA and CDR2 is FQGTGA. Between the trimmed V and J ends, which lost 7 bases and 4 bases, there was a span of 13 bases. CDR3 length: 14 residues. The CDR3, as DNA: TGTGCCAGCACCCCCGGGGGTTTCACCGGGGAGCTGTTTTTT. Amino acid sequence: CASTPGGFTGELFF.

This clone was counted once. The rearrangement joins TRBV7-3 to TRBJ2-3; a possible D gene is TRBD2 (6 bases). The ends were cut back, 6 bases at V and 0 bases at J, with 10 bases in the middle. The CDR3 totals 14 residues. CDR1 is SGHTA and CDR2 is FQGTGA in the germline V gene. The CDR3 DNA reads as TGTGCCAGCAGTCGGGGGAGTAGCACAGATACGCAGTATTTT. Its protein product is CASSRGSSTDTQYF.

CDR3 in DNA: TGTGCCAGCAGCCCCCGGACTAGCGGGATACTAGATACGCAGTATTTT. This codes for CASSPRTSGILDTQYF. V gene TRBV11-3 combines with J gene TRBJ2-3; 12 nucleotides match TRBD2. The CDR3 covers 16 residues. With 5 bases clipped from V and 5 bases from J, the junction kept 8 bases outside the gene matches. Germline V gene lookup returns CDR1 SGHNT and CDR2 YENEEA.

V gene TRBV7-9 combines with J gene TRBJ1-3; D is possibly TRBD1 (6 bases). Germline lookup yields CDR1 SEHNR and CDR2 FQNEAQ (reference sequence). This CDR3 is built from 15 residues. V lost 5 bases and J 4 bases, leaving 15 bases between the germline ends. The CDR3 sequence: CASSPGTNSGNTIYF. CDR3 bases: TGTGCCAGCAGCCCCGGGACAAATAGCGGAAACACCATATATTTT.